Presented here are 4 T cell receptor beta chains from one specimen sequenced in a study of Ad26.COV2.S vaccination and SARS-CoV-2 variants. Treatment: about 20 received Ad26.COV2.S at low or high dose, single or two shots; several received placebo; per-sample allocation not given. All samples were drawn on day 63, counting from the first vaccine or placebo injection. Clones were read by immunoSEQ multiplex PCR, and TCRdb kept only the in-frame ones, dropping some. The repertoire has hundreds of thousands of clones, 83% of them found once; the top ten carry around 7.4%. Specimen: peripheral blood, collected in a trial of Ad26.COV2.S vaccine versus placebo. The receptors were gathered from a person aged 18-60 years who received the Ad26.COV2.S COVID-19 vaccine or a placebo.

The chain links TRBV23-1 to TRBJ2-2; 14 nucleotides align to TRBD2. TRBV23-1 is an open reading frame, and its role is uncertain. V gave up 5 bases and J gave up 7 bases; unmatched junction bases: 9. The CDR3 is 17 residues long. DNA for the CDR3: TGCGCCAGCAGTGCAAAACCGGGACTAGCGGGAGTCGGGGAGCTGTTTTTT. Translation gives CASSAKPGLAGVGELFF.

V and J are TRBV5-1 and TRBJ2-1, with TRBD1 matching over 7 bases. The V segment lost 7 bases and the J segment 8 bases; nucleotides outside the gene matches: 9. This CDR3 spans 13 amino acids. The germline gives CDR1 SGHRS, CDR2 YFSETQ. The CDR3, as DNA: TGCGCCAGCCGAAAGAATACAGGGGATGAGCAGTTCTTC. Its protein is CASRKNTGDEQFF.

The genes are TRBV6-2 or TRBV6-3 and TRBJ2-7, with unresolved D. This CDR3 has 15 amino acids. Germline CDR1 reads MNHEY; CDR2 reads SVGEGT. V was shortened by 2 bases and J by 0 bases, with 11 bases between the two germline ends. The CDR3 coding sequence is TGTGCCAGCAGTTACAGTCTCTGGGGCTCCTACGAGCAGTACTTC. It yields the protein CASSYSLWGSYEQYF.

In its sample, this clone was seen once. The J gene is TRBJ1-5, the V gene TRBV19; D possibly corresponds to TRBD1 (6 bases). This CDR3 region has 17 residues. Germline loops: CDR1 LNHDA, CDR2 SQIVND (reference sequence). The ends were cut back, 3 bases at V and 6 bases at J, with 21 bases in the middle. DNA of the CDR3: TGTGCCAGTAGTATCAGGACGGGAGGGGGTTCTGGTCAGCCCCAGCATTTT. Amino acids: CASSIRTGGGSGQPQHF.